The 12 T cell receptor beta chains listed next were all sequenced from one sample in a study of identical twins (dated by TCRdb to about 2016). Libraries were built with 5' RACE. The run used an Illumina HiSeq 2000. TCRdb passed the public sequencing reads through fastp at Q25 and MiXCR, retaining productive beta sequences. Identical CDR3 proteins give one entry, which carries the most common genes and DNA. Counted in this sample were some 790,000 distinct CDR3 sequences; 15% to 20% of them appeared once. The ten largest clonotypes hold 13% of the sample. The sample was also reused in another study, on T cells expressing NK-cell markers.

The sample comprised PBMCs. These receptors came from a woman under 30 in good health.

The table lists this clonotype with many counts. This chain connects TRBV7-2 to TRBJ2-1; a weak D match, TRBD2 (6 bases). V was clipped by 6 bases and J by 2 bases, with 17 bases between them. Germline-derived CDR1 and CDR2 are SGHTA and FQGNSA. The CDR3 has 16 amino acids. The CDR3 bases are TGTGCCAGCAGGTCCTATCTTGGGGGGACCTACAATGAGCAGTTCTTC. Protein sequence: CASRSYLGGTYNEQFF.

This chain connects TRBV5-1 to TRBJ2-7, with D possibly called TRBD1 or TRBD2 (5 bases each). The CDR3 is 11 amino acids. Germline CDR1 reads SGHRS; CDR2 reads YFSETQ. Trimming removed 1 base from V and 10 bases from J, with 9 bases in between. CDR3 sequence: CASSLMGVQYF. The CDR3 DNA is TGCGCCAGCAGCTTGATGGGGGTACAGTACTTC.

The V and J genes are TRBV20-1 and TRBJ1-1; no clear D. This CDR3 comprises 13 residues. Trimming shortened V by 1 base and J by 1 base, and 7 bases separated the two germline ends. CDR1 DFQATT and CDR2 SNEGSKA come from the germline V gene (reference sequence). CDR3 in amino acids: CSARGRANTEAFF. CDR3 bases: TGCAGTGCTAGAGGACGTGCGAACACTGAAGCTTTCTTT.

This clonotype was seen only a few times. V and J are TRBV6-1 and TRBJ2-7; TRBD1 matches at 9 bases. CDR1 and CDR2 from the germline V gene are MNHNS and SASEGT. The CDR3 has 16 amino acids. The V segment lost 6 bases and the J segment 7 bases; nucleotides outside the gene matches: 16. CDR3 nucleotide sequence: TGTGCCAGCAGGAAAGCCGGGACAGGGTATTCGTATGAGCAGTACTTC. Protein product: CASRKAGTGYSYEQYF.

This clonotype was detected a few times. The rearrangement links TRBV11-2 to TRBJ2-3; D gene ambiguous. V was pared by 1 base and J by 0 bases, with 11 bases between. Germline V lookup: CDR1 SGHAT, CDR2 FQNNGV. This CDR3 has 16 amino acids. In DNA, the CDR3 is TGTGCCAGCAGCTTAGGGACGGCCGTTAGCACAGATACGCAGTATTTT. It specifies CASSLGTAVSTDTQYF.

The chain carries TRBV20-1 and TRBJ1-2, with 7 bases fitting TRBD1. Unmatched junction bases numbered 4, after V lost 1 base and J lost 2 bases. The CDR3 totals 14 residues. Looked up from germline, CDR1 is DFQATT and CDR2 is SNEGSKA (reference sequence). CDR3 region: CSARGDSGNYGYTF. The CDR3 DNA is TGCAGTGCTAGAGGGGACAGCGGGAACTATGGCTACACCTTC.

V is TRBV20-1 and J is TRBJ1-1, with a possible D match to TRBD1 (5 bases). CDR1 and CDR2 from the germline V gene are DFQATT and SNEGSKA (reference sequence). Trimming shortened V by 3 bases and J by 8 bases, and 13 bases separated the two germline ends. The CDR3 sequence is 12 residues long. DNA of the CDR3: TGCAGTGCTAGTCGGCAGACAGCCGAAGCTTTCTTT. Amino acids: CSASRQTAEAFF.

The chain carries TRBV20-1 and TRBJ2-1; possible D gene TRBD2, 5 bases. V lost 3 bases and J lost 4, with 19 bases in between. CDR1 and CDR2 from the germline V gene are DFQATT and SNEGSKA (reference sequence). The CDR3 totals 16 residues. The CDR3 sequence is CSARDGLGGLYNEQFF. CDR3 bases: TGCAGTGCTAGGGATGGTTTGGGCGGGCTATACAATGAGCAGTTCTTC.

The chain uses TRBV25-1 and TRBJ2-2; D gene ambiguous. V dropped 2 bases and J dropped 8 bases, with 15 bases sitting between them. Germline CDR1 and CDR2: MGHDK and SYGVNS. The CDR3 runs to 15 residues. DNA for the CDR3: TGTGCCAGCAGTGAACGCGCCCCCCTATGGGGGGAGCTGTTTTTT. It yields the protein CASSERAPLWGELFF.

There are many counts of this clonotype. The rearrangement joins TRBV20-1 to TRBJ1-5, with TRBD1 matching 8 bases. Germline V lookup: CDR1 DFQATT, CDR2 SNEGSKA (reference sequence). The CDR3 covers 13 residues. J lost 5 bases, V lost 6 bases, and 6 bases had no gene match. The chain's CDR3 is CSASQGAYQPQHF. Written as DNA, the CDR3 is TGCAGTGCGAGTCAGGGGGCCTATCAGCCCCAGCATTTT.

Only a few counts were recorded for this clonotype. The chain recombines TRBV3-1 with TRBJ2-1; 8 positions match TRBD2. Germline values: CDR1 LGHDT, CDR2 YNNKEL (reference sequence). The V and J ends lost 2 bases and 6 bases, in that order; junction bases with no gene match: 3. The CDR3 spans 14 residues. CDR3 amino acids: CASSQLAGGNEQFF. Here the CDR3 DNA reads TGTGCCAGCAGCCAACTGGCGGGGGGCAATGAGCAGTTCTTC.

The chain's CDR3 is CASIPAGEGNEQFF. The CDR3 DNA reads TGTGCCAGCATACCAGCGGGAGAGGGAAATGAGCAGTTCTTC. The chain joins TRBV6-2 or TRBV6-3 to TRBJ2-1; 8 bases are shared with TRBD2. This CDR3 comprises 14 residues. The V segment lost 7 bases and the J segment 7 bases; nucleotides outside the gene matches: 9. Germline V gene data show CDR1 as MNHEY and CDR2 as SVGEGT.